The 9 T cell receptor beta chains presented below share a single source sample, sequenced in a study of OX40 agonist ivuxolimab in advanced cancers. Profiling relied on immunoSEQ multiplex PCR, and the TCRdb table lists in-frame clones only, not all of them. The data hold fewer than 50,000 clones, with approximately 90% observed a single time. This specimen was CD4+ or CD8+ T cells sorted from blood, taken in a trial of the OX40 agonist ivuxolimab. These receptors were collected from an adult with an advanced solid tumor such as melanoma, head and neck, liver or kidney cancer.

V and J are TRBV5-6 and TRBJ2-7, with 11 bases fitting TRBD1. J lost 6 bases, V lost 3 bases, and 2 bases had no gene match. The CDR3 loop spans 13 amino acids. Germline CDR1 and CDR2: SGHDT and YYEEEE. The CDR3 protein is CASSWGTGGEQYF. For the CDR3, the DNA is TGTGCCAGCAGCTGGGGGACAGGGGGCGAGCAGTACTTC.

The J gene is TRBJ2-7, the V gene TRBV29-1, with D maybe TRBD1 (6 bases). Germline-derived CDR1 and CDR2 are SQVTM and ANQGSEA. The germline V and J ends were trimmed by 3 bases and 0 bases, with 12 bases remaining between them. This CDR3 is built from 14 residues. The CDR3 reads CSVDGGTASYEQYF. The CDR3 DNA reads TGCAGCGTTGATGGGGGCACGGCCTCCTACGAGCAGTACTTC.

V and J are TRBV6-5 and TRBJ2-2, with D possibly called TRBD1 or TRBD2 (5 bases each). Germline V gene sequence: CDR1 MNHEY, CDR2 SVGAGI. Trimming removed 2 bases from V and 5 bases from J, with 6 bases in between. This CDR3 spans 13 amino acids. The CDR3 spells CASSYGGTGELFF. The CDR3 nucleotides are TGTGCCAGCAGTTACGGGGGAACCGGGGAGCTGTTTTTT.

In DNA, the CDR3 is TGTGCCAGCAGTTTGGTTCAGACAAATGAAAAACTGTTTTTT. Amino acids: CASSLVQTNEKLFF. This chain joins TRBV27 and TRBJ1-4; D unresolved. This CDR3 is 14 amino acids long. Germline CDR1 MNHEY, CDR2 SMNVEV (reference sequence). Trimming took off 3 bases at V and 5 bases at J, with 10 bases between the two ends.

This clone has just a few counts. The gene calls are TRBV6-6 and TRBJ1-3; D unclear. V lost 2 bases to trimming and J lost 0 bases, with 5 bases between them. CDR3 length: 14 residues. Germline CDR1 MNHNY, CDR2 SVGAGI (reference sequence). CDR3 bases: TGTGCCAGCAGTTACGGCATCTCTGGAAACACCATATATTTT. Translation gives CASSYGISGNTIYF.

The gene calls are TRBV28 and TRBJ1-2; no clear D. Trimming cost V 4 bases and J 4 bases, with 10 bases left between them. The CDR3 runs 13 residues. CDR1 and CDR2 (germline): MDHEN, SYDVKM. The CDR3 protein is CASSSGRLYGYTF. The CDR3 DNA is TGTGCCAGCAGTTCAGGAAGGCTCTATGGCTACACCTTC.

V gene TRBV7-6 combines with J gene TRBJ2-1, with 9 bases lining up with TRBD2. CDR3 length: 16 amino acids. With 4 bases clipped from V and 7 bases from J, the junction kept 11 bases outside the gene matches. The germline V gene has CDR1 SGHVS and CDR2 FNYEAQ. CDR3 sequence (DNA): TGTGCCAGCAGCTCCCCAGTTGGCGGGAGGGGGAATGAGCAGTTCTTC. Its protein is CASSSPVGGRGNEQFF.

This chain uses TRBV5-4 with TRBJ1-6, with 9 positions matching TRBD1. The germline gives CDR1 SGHNT, CDR2 YYREEE (reference sequence). V was clipped by 7 bases and J by 0 bases; unmatched bases: 8. This CDR3 has 17 amino acids. Here the CDR3 reads CASGQGTGSSYNSPLHF. CDR3 DNA sequence: TGTGCCAGCGGGCAGGGGACAGGGAGCTCCTATAATTCACCCCTCCACTTT. Supplemented by reference TRBV5-4 and TRBJ1-6, the full variable domain reads ETGVTQSPTHLIKTRGQQVTLRCSSQSGHNTVSWYQQALGQGPQFIFQYYREEENGRGNFPPRFSGLQFPNYSSELNVNALELDDSALYLCASGQGTGSSYNSPLHFGNGTRLTVT.

V usage is TRBV7-8 and J usage is TRBJ2-7; the D gene is possibly TRBD1 (5 bases). CDR1 and CDR2 from the germline V gene are SGHVS and FQNEAQ. The CDR3 is 14 amino acids. Trimming shortened V by 5 bases and J by 2 bases, and 13 bases separated the two germline ends. The CDR3 is CASSADKGPYEQYF. Written as DNA, the CDR3 is TGTGCCAGCAGCGCGGACAAAGGCCCCTACGAGCAGTACTTC.